One sample yielded the 22 T cell receptor beta chains listed below, sequenced in a study of blood T cell repertoires in COVID-19. The data were produced by immunoSEQ multiplex PCR, yet TCRdb's version contains in-frame clones alone and is incomplete. This table holds 200,000 to 250,000 clones, 85% to 90% found once. The sample taken for sequencing was peripheral blood. The origin of the receptors is a man between 25 and 39 years old with COVID-19, enrolled during active disease.

This chain links TRBV5-1 with TRBJ2-3; no clear D gene. V lost 0 bases, J lost 4 bases, and 3 bases lay in between. This CDR3 is built from 12 residues. Germline V gene data show CDR1 as SGHRS and CDR2 as YFSETQ. The DNA for the CDR3 is TGCGCCAGCAGCTTGGCCTCAGATACGCAGTATTTT. Its protein is CASSLASDTQYF.

V usage is TRBV28 and J usage is TRBJ2-3, with 10 bases matching TRBD2. After removal of 5 bases from V and 12 bases from J, the junction contained 5 bases not matched to a gene. CDR3 size: 12 residues. Germline V gene lookup returns CDR1 MDHEN and CDR2 SYDVKM. The DNA of the CDR3 is TGTGCCAGCAGTCGAGGGACTAGCGACCAGTATTTT. Residues: CASSRGTSDQYF.

This rearrangement joins TRBV28 to TRBJ2-1; 14 bases map to TRBD2. The CDR3 sequence is 17 residues long. V shed 1 base, J shed 5 bases, and the junction held 4 bases outside the gene matches. Looked up from germline, CDR1 is MDHEN and CDR2 is SYDVKM. The CDR3 sequence is CASSLSRTSGRNNEQFF. For the CDR3, the DNA is TGTGCCAGCAGTTTATCCAGGACTAGCGGGAGGAACAATGAGCAGTTCTTC.

This clone was counted a few times. The V call is TRBV7-7, the J call TRBJ2-2, with a tentative D call TRBD2 (6 bases). The length of the CDR3 is 16 residues. Germline assignment: CDR1 SSHAT and CDR2 FNYEAQ (reference sequence). Trimming shortened V by 5 bases and J by 1 base, and 14 bases separated the two germline ends. CDR3 loop: CASSPPAGRNTGELFF. The CDR3 DNA reads as TGTGCCAGCAGCCCGCCGGCGGGGCGGAACACCGGGGAGCTGTTTTTT.

V usage is TRBV28 and J usage is TRBJ2-7; perhaps TRBD1 as D (5 bases). Germline lookup yields CDR1 MDHEN and CDR2 SYDVKM. Trimming removed 8 bases from V and 7 bases from J, with 21 bases in between. The CDR3 spans 14 residues. The CDR3 loop is CASGQPGNAREQYF. CDR3 in DNA: TGTGCCAGCGGACAACCAGGGAATGCGAGAGAGCAGTACTTC.

The chain employs TRBV3-1 (or the pseudogene TRBV3-2) and TRBJ1-5, with a tentative D call TRBD1 (5 bases). Germline V gives CDR1 LGHDT, CDR2 YNNKEL (reference sequence). V lost 4 bases and J 9 bases, leaving 13 bases between the germline ends. The CDR3 has 13 amino acids. The CDR3 nucleotides read TGTGCCAGCAGCCTGACTCGGGGGGGGCCCCAGCATTTT. This sequence encodes CASSLTRGGPQHF.

This clone was recorded only once. The chain employs TRBV5-1 and TRBJ1-6, with TRBD1 identical over 9 bases. Germline CDR1 is SGHRS and CDR2 is YFSETQ. This CDR3 is 15 amino acids long. Trimming cost V 4 bases and J 5 bases; bases outside gene matches: 4. As DNA, the CDR3 is TGCGCCAGCAGCACGAGGACAGGGGATAATTCACCCCTCCACTTT. It is translated as CASSTRTGDNSPLHF.

This chain connects TRBV9 to TRBJ2-7, with 7 bases fitting TRBD1. V lost 2 bases and J lost 5; bases outside the gene matches: 7. CDR3 length equals 14 residues. Germline assignment: CDR1 SGDLS and CDR2 YYNGEE. The CDR3 is CASSVGQVGDEQYF. DNA for the CDR3: TGTGCCAGCAGCGTTGGACAGGTTGGGGACGAGCAGTACTTC.

The V call is TRBV2, the J call TRBJ1-6, with 7 bases that match TRBD1. The CDR3 loop spans 16 amino acids. From germline, CDR1 is SNHLY and CDR2 FYNNEI. The trim removed 5 bases at V and 9 bases at J, leaving 13 bases unmatched. The CDR3 bases are TGTGCCAGCAGTCTCGGGGGACAGAGAGATGGTTCACCCCTCCACTTT. It is translated as CASSLGGQRDGSPLHF.

The chain joins TRBV6-7 to TRBJ1-1; 7 nucleotides align to TRBD1. TRBV6-7 is treated as an ORF (open reading frame) with a function not yet certain. V lost 0 bases to trimming and J lost 2 bases; unmatched junction nucleotides: 9. The CDR3 contains 17 residues. The CDR3 loop reads CASSYSRRGQDNTEAFF. In DNA, the CDR3 is TGTGCCAGCAGTTACTCCCGGAGGGGGCAAGATAACACTGAAGCTTTCTTT.

The chain carries TRBV11-2 and TRBJ1-4, with D tentatively TRBD1 (5 bases). CDR1 is SGHAT and CDR2 is FQNNGV in the germline V gene. Trimming stripped 3 bases from V and 8 bases from J, with 16 bases between. The CDR3 contains 15 residues. CDR3 sequence: CASSFLGRGEEKLFF. The CDR3 DNA sequence: TGTGCCAGCAGCTTTTTAGGGCGGGGGGAGGAAAAACTGTTTTTT.

The chain links TRBV7-3 to TRBJ2-1; 8 bases map to TRBD1. The CDR3 contains 15 residues. Germline CDR1 and CDR2: SGHTA and FQGTGA. J gave up 6 bases and V 0 bases, and 4 bases lay outside the gene matches. The CDR3 DNA reads as TGTGCCAGCAGCTTAACCAGGGGGCGATTCAATGAGCAGTTCTTC. This codes for CASSLTRGRFNEQFF. The full variable domain, its missing parts supplied by reference TRBV7-3 and TRBJ2-1, is GAGVSQTPSNKVTEKGKYVELRCDPISGHTALYWYRQSLGQGPEFLIYFQGTGAADDSGLPNDRFFAVRPEGSVSTLKIQRTERGDSAVYLCASSLTRGRFNEQFFGPGTRLTVL.

The rearrangement joins TRBV19 to TRBJ2-7, with D perhaps matching TRBD1 (6 bases). CDR1 and CDR2 from the germline V gene are LNHDA and SQIVND (reference sequence). This CDR3 is 13 amino acids long. Trimming took 4 bases from V and 5 from J, leaving 12 bases between them. CDR3 nucleotides: TGTGCCAGTAGTACCACAGGGTTCCACGAGCAGTACTTC. This encodes CASSTTGFHEQYF.

CDR3 amino acids: CATSRVAGGPGELFF. CDR3 nucleotides: TGTGCCACCAGCAGAGTAGCGGGGGGGCCCGGGGAGCTGTTTTTT. The chain employs TRBV15 and TRBJ2-2; 11 bases line up with TRBD2. CDR3 length: 15 residues. The V gene's germline CDR1 is LNHNV and CDR2 YYDKDF (reference sequence). The junction had 1 base not matched to a gene; V was cut back by 1 base and J by 6 bases. Full variable domain (outside the CDR3, taken from reference TRBV15 and TRBJ2-2): DAMVIQNPRYQVTQFGKPVTLSCSQTLNHNVMYWYQQKSSQAPKLLFHYYDKDFNNEADTPDNFQSRRPNTSFCFLDIRSPGLGDTAMYLCATSRVAGGPGELFFGEGSRLTVL.

The V gene is TRBV12-3 or TRBV12-4, the J gene TRBJ2-7, with a weak D call TRBD1 (6 bases). The V gene lost 5 bases and the J gene lost 9 bases, with 14 bases spanning the gap. This CDR3 is built from 12 residues. The CDR3 protein is CASSRTVGGQYF. The CDR3 region has the DNA TGTGCCAGCAGTCGGACGGTAGGGGGGCAGTACTTC.

The gene calls are TRBV4-2 and TRBJ2-5; 10 bases are shared with TRBD2. CDR1 and CDR2 (germline): LGHNA, YNFKEQ. With 3 bases clipped from V and 5 bases from J, the junction kept 12 bases outside the gene matches. This CDR3 is 17 amino acids long. The CDR3 nucleotides read TGTGCCAGCAGCCATACACGCCCTAGCGGGAGTAAGGAGACCCAGTACTTC. Encoded protein: CASSHTRPSGSKETQYF.

V gene TRBV5-4 combines with J gene TRBJ2-1; D might be TRBD2 (7 bases). This CDR3 has 18 amino acids. Germline assignment: CDR1 SGHNT and CDR2 YYREEE (reference sequence). Trimming shortened V by 4 bases and J by 4 bases, and 24 bases separated the two germline ends. The CDR3 is CASSPGTVGGHLYNEQFF. The CDR3 region has the DNA TGTGCCAGCAGCCCCGGGACGGTGGGGGGGCACTTGTACAATGAGCAGTTCTTC.

V is TRBV3-1 (or the pseudogene TRBV3-2) and J is TRBJ2-1, with 7 nucleotides matching TRBD1. The trim removed 1 base at V and 2 bases at J, leaving 2 bases unmatched. Germline-derived CDR1 and CDR2 are LGHDT and YNNKEL (reference sequence). The CDR3 sequence is 15 residues long. CDR3 in DNA: TGTGCCAGCAGCCAAGGGCAGGGGGCCTACAATGAGCAGTTCTTC. The encoded protein is CASSQGQGAYNEQFF.

CDR3 in DNA: TGTGCCAGCAGCGATACTAGAACCAAGGCGAACACCGGGGAGCTGTTTTTT. Residues: CASSDTRTKANTGELFF. V gene TRBV7-2 combines with J gene TRBJ2-2; possible D gene TRBD2, 5 bases. The V gene lost 5 bases and the J gene lost 0 bases, with 16 bases spanning the gap. This CDR3 is built from 17 residues. Germline V gives CDR1 SGHTA, CDR2 FQGNSA.

This chain joins TRBV4-3 and TRBJ2-7; TRBD1 might be the D (6 bases). This CDR3 has 15 amino acids. Germline V CDR1 and CDR2: LGHNA, YSLEER. The germline V and J ends were trimmed by 0 bases and 2 bases, with 11 bases remaining between them. The CDR3 nucleotides read TGCGCCAGCAGCCAAGAGAACAGGGTAACCTACGAGCAGTACTTC. Residues: CASSQENRVTYEQYF.

The gene calls are TRBV18 and TRBJ2-5, with 8 bases aligning to TRBD1. In germline, CDR1 is KGHSH, CDR2 LQKENI. The CDR3 is 15 amino acids. The J segment lost 5 bases and the V segment lost 3 bases, leaving 8 bases of the junction unmatched. The CDR3 DNA is TGTGCCAGCTCACCCCAGCCCGGACAGGGCGAGACCCAGTACTTC. It codes for CASSPQPGQGETQYF.

The chain joins TRBV6-1 to TRBJ1-2, with a tentative D call TRBD1 (6 bases). CDR3 length: 14 residues. Germline-derived CDR1 and CDR2 are MNHNS and SASEGT. Trimming took 3 bases from V and 1 from J, leaving 9 bases between them. CDR3 protein: CASSEGAVNYGYTF. As DNA, the CDR3 is TGTGCCAGCAGTGAGGGGGCAGTTAACTATGGCTACACCTTC.